This record concerns one T cell receptor beta chain sequence. After removal of 3 bases from V and 6 bases from J, the junction contained 11 bases not matched to a gene. This CDR3 region has 16 residues. The germline V gene encodes CDR1 MNHNS and CDR2 SASEGT. This specimen belongs to a study of T cell changes during pregnancy in multiple sclerosis. TCRdb keeps only in-frame clones here, not all; method: immunoSEQ multiplex PCR. The sample has 45,000 to 60,000 clones, roughly nine tenths seen once. The chain links TRBV6-1 to TRBJ1-5; 7 positions match TRBD1. Sequences were derived from CD8+ T cells from peripheral blood mononuclear cells, sampled in the second trimester of pregnancy. The source is a female donor with multiple sclerosis, enrolled in a pregnancy study. CDR3: CASSESAGTASQPQHF. The CDR3 nucleotides are TGTGCCAGCAGTGAGTCGGCGGGGACAGCAAGTCAGCCCCAGCATTTT.